What follows are 25 T cell receptor beta chains derived from one specimen sequenced in a study of OX40 agonist ivuxolimab in advanced cancers. Data came from immunoSEQ multiplex PCR; TCRdb stores just in-frame clones and leaves some out. The sample records approximately 100,000 clones, around 92% being singletons. The sample in question was CD4+ or CD8+ T cells sorted from blood, obtained in a trial of the OX40 agonist ivuxolimab. The receptors here all came from an adult with an advanced solid tumor such as melanoma, head and neck, liver or kidney cancer.

The chain links TRBV2 to TRBJ2-7; D remains ambiguous. The germline V gene encodes CDR1 SNHLY and CDR2 FYNNEI. The V end was cut by 3 bases, the J end by 2 bases, with 5 bases between. CDR3 length equals 12 residues. The CDR3 loop reads CASSDTTYEQYF. The CDR3 nucleotides are TGTGCCAGCAGTGACACCACCTACGAGCAGTACTTC.

The chain recombines TRBV18 with TRBJ1-1, with D tentatively TRBD1 (5 bases). V lost 6 bases to trimming and J lost 10 bases, with 18 bases between them. Germline CDR1 and CDR2: KGHSH and LQKENI. This CDR3 is 13 amino acids long. Here the CDR3 DNA reads TGTGCCAGCTCGCGCAATTTCAGGGAGGGAGCTTTCTTT. Encoded protein: CASSRNFREGAFF. The full variable domain, completed using reference TRBV18 and TRBJ1-1, is NAGVMQNPRHLVRRRGQEARLRCSPMKGHSHVYWYRQLPEEGLKFMVYLQKENIIDESGMPKERFSAEFPKEGPSILRIQQVVRGDSAAYFCASSRNFREGAFFGQGTRLTVV.

CDR3 residues: CASSRGTGGNLRDQPQHF. CDR3 sequence (DNA): TGTGCCAGCAGCCGAGGGACAGGGGGCAACCTACGGGATCAGCCCCAGCATTTT. The rearrangement uses TRBV21-1 and TRBJ1-5; TRBD1, the table's D call, was not compared with the DNA. TRBV21-1 is assigned pseudogene status. The CDR3 runs to 18 residues.

CDR3 sequence reads: CASRREGPGEQYF. The DNA for the CDR3 is TGTGCCAGCAGGCGGGAGGGCCCAGGCGAGCAGTACTTC. The chain carries TRBV6-5 and TRBJ2-7, with 9 bases matching TRBD2. The CDR3 contains 13 residues. The germline V gene has CDR1 MNHEY and CDR2 SVGAGI. V shed 6 bases and J 6 bases; nucleotides not matched to a gene: 6.

The V gene is TRBV11-3, the J gene TRBJ2-3, with 11 bases fitting TRBD2. Germline values: CDR1 SGHNT, CDR2 YENEEA. The V segment lost 4 bases and the J segment 8 bases; nucleotides outside the gene matches: 5. The CDR3 has 14 residues. The CDR3 sequence is CASSYGTSGGTQYF. The DNA of the CDR3 is TGTGCCAGCAGCTACGGGACTAGCGGTGGTACGCAGTATTTT.

The gene calls are TRBV6-6 and TRBJ1-4, with 10 bases lining up with TRBD1. This CDR3 contains 14 residues. The germline V gene encodes CDR1 MNHNY and CDR2 SVGAGI (reference sequence). V lost 10 bases to trimming and J lost 8 bases; unmatched junction nucleotides: 10. Here the CDR3 reads CATRPGQGREKLFF. The CDR3 coding sequence is TGTGCCACTCGCCCGGGACAGGGGCGGGAAAAACTGTTTTTT.

This chain joins TRBV11-2 and TRBJ1-1; a possible D gene is TRBD1 (5 bases). CDR3 length equals 16 residues. Germline V CDR1 and CDR2: SGHAT, FQNNGV. Trimming pared 5 bases from V and 1 base from J, leaving 17 bases between. The CDR3 spells CASSPDFGHQNTEAFF. The CDR3 DNA is TGTGCCAGCAGCCCCGACTTTGGACATCAGAACACTGAAGCTTTCTTT.

The chain uses TRBV7-3 and TRBJ2-1; TRBD1 agrees at 7 bases. Unmatched junction bases numbered 8, after V lost 5 bases and J lost 7 bases. The CDR3 covers 14 residues. Per germline, CDR1 SGHTA and CDR2 FQGTGA. The DNA of the CDR3 is TGTGCCAGCAGCACCCCGACAGGGTCAAATGAGCAGTTCTTC. Translated: CASSTPTGSNEQFF.

The chain couples TRBV2 to TRBJ1-5, with D tentatively TRBD1 (6 bases). V was shortened by 6 bases and J by 0 bases, with 12 bases between the two germline ends. Per the germline V gene, CDR1 is SNHLY and CDR2 is FYNNEI. The CDR3 runs to 15 residues. CDR3 in DNA: TGTGCCAGCAGGACTGGACAGACTAGCAATCAGCCCCAGCATTTT. Translating it yields CASRTGQTSNQPQHF.

The CDR3 DNA reads as TGTGCCATCAGTCGCTATGACTTGGAGAATGAGCAGTTCTTC. Its translation: CAISRYDLENEQFF. The V and J genes are TRBV10-3 and TRBJ2-1; D remains ambiguous. The germline CDR1 and CDR2 sequences are ENHRY and SYGVKD. The CDR3 runs to 14 residues. Trimming stripped 5 bases from V and 7 bases from J, with 15 bases between.

This clone has just one count. The chain is built from TRBV27 and TRBJ1-1, with 7 bases lining up with TRBD1. Germline assignment: CDR1 MNHEY and CDR2 SMNVEV (reference sequence). CDR3 length: 15 residues. V was pared by 5 bases and J by 4 bases, with 10 bases of the junction left unmatched. The DNA of the CDR3 is TGTGCCAGCAGTCCTCAGACAGGGAGGCCCACTGAAGCTTTCTTT. Its protein product is CASSPQTGRPTEAFF.

V gene TRBV4-1 combines with J gene TRBJ1-4; D is undetermined. The germline V and J ends were trimmed by 1 base and 3 bases, with 12 bases remaining between them. The V gene's germline CDR1 is MGHRA and CDR2 YSYEKL. The CDR3 totals 16 residues. CDR3 coding DNA: TGCGCCAGCAGCCAAGCGGTTAACGACCCTAATGAAAAACTGTTTTTT. This encodes CASSQAVNDPNEKLFF.

The chain carries TRBV11-2 and TRBJ2-6; perhaps TRBD2 as D (5 bases). The CDR3 sequence is 16 residues long. Germline V lookup: CDR1 SGHAT, CDR2 FQNNGV. Trimming pared 0 bases from V and 1 base from J, leaving 7 bases between. DNA for the CDR3: TGTGCCAGCAGCTTAGAGGGCGGGTCTGGGGCCAACGTCCTGACTTTC. Protein product: CASSLEGGSGANVLTF.

This chain connects TRBV7-9 to TRBJ2-1, with 9 bases that match TRBD2. Germline lookup yields CDR1 SEHNR and CDR2 FQNEAQ (reference sequence). J gave up 4 bases and V 1 base, and 2 bases lay outside the gene matches. The CDR3 consists of 15 residues. The CDR3 sequence: CASSLGTSEYNEQFF. The CDR3 coding sequence is TGTGCCAGCAGCTTAGGGACTAGCGAATACAATGAGCAGTTCTTC.

The V and J genes are TRBV6-5 and TRBJ1-2, with 7 bases lining up with TRBD1. Trimming took 2 bases from V and 8 from J; bases not matched to a gene: 5. The CDR3 is 13 amino acids. Germline V gene sequence: CDR1 MNHEY, CDR2 SVGAGI. The CDR3 spells CASSYTRGGGYTF. Written as DNA, the CDR3 is TGTGCCAGCAGTTACACCAGGGGGGGCGGCTACACCTTC.

A single count supports this clone. V and J are TRBV6-1 and TRBJ2-5; D is undetermined. This CDR3 is 12 amino acids long. The V and J ends lost 5 bases and 14 bases respectively, with 18 bases between them. Germline CDR1 and CDR2: MNHNS and SASEGT. The CDR3 here is CASSSFDVAPYF. CDR3 in DNA: TGTGCCAGCAGTTCCTTTGACGTAGCCCCCTACTTC.

The rearrangement links TRBV7-9 to TRBJ1-3, with 10 bases matching TRBD1. The CDR3 spans 15 residues. The ends lost 5 bases at V and 6 bases at J; junction bases unmatched: 7. The germline V gene encodes CDR1 SEHNR and CDR2 FQNEAQ (reference sequence). The DNA of the CDR3 is TGTGCCAGCAGCCCGCCTGGGACAGGGGTAAACACCATATATTTT. Protein product: CASSPPGTGVNTIYF.

This rearrangement joins TRBV5-6 to TRBJ2-7; D uncertain. Germline lookup yields CDR1 SGHDT and CDR2 YYEEEE. V was trimmed by 0 bases and J by 3 bases, leaving 7 bases between them. The CDR3 extends over 13 amino acids. The CDR3 sequence is CASSLVNNYEQYF. The CDR3 DNA reads as TGTGCCAGCAGCTTGGTAAACAACTACGAGCAGTACTTC.

The gene calls are TRBV7-2 and TRBJ2-3, with TRBD1 matching over 7 bases. The CDR3 extends over 18 amino acids. CDR1 is SGHTA and CDR2 is FQGNSA in the germline V gene. The ends lost 5 bases at V and 6 bases at J; junction bases unmatched: 20. The CDR3 protein is CASSPKGSDRAFLDTQYF. In DNA, the CDR3 is TGTGCCAGCAGCCCCAAAGGTAGCGACAGGGCCTTTTTGGATACGCAGTATTTT.

V and J are TRBV11-2 and TRBJ2-7; D uncertain. Trimming left V 0 bases short and J 6 bases short, with 18 bases between. The CDR3 consists of 16 residues. Looked up from germline, CDR1 is SGHAT and CDR2 is FQNNGV. The CDR3, as DNA: TGTGCCAGCAGCTTAGATCTAGGTCTCCCTGGCCTCGAGCAGTACTTC. Amino acids: CASSLDLGLPGLEQYF.

V gene TRBV19 combines with J gene TRBJ2-1, with a possible D match to TRBD1 (6 bases). In germline, CDR1 is LNHDA, CDR2 SQIVND (reference sequence). The CDR3 consists of 15 residues. Trimming left V 7 bases short and J 5 bases short, with 18 bases between. This CDR3 reads CASIGGRQTDNEQFF. The CDR3 region has the DNA TGTGCCAGTATAGGGGGACGCCAGACAGACAATGAGCAGTTCTTC. The entire variable domain, with the rest obtained from reference TRBV19 and TRBJ2-1, is as follows: DGGITQSPKYLFRKEGQNVTLSCEQNLNHDAMYWYRQDPGQGLRLIYYSQIVNDFQKGDIAEGYSVSREKKESFPLTVTSAQKNPTAFYLCASIGGRQTDNEQFFGPGTRLTVL.

The genes are TRBV19 and TRBJ2-7; the D gene is possibly TRBD2 (6 bases). V lost 6 bases and J lost 3, with 18 bases in between. This CDR3 is 15 amino acids long. Germline V lookup: CDR1 LNHDA, CDR2 SQIVND (reference sequence). The CDR3 DNA is TGTGCCAGTAGGTGGATGGCGGGGCCCCGCTACGAGCAGTACTTC. The encoded protein is CASRWMAGPRYEQYF.

The sample holds a few counts of this clone. The chain is built from TRBV6-6 and TRBJ2-7; D might be TRBD2 (5 bases). CDR1 and CDR2 (germline): MNHNY, SVGAGI (reference sequence). The CDR3 has 15 residues. V lost 6 bases, J lost 7 bases, and 22 bases lay in between. In nucleotides, the CDR3 is TGTGCCAGCAGGCCCCCACCGGCAGGTGCGGGTGAGCAGTACTTC. It translates to CASRPPPAGAGEQYF.

CDR3 region: CASSLLAAGGPRNNEQFF. The CDR3 DNA sequence: TGTGCCAGCAGCTTGCTTGCAGCGGGAGGGCCTCGTAACAATGAGCAGTTCTTC. This chain uses TRBV5-6 with TRBJ2-1; 10 bases map to TRBD2. The CDR3 loop spans 18 amino acids. J was trimmed by 5 bases and V by 1 base; bases with no gene match: 12. CDR1 is SGHDT and CDR2 is YYEEEE in the germline V gene.

The CDR3: CAIKSLVWDRGRVDTGELFF. For the CDR3, the DNA is TGCGCCATCAAGAGCCTGGTTTGGGACAGGGGGCGCGTGGACACCGGGGAGCTGTTTTTT. The chain employs TRBV10-1 and TRBJ2-2; 12 bases agree with TRBD1. Germline V gives CDR1 WNHNN, CDR2 SYGVQD (reference sequence). Trimming took 10 bases from V and 3 from J; bases not matched to a gene: 21. The CDR3 consists of 20 residues.